This T cell receptor beta chain was observed in a study of post-analysis software for immune sequencing data. Findings and caveats of the study: Five or six TRBV segments, TRBV5-6, TRBV5-1 and TRBV20-1 among them, were found more frequent in patients than controls.

Germline loops: CDR1 SGHRS, CDR2 YFSETQ. The CDR3 spans 18 residues. Trimming removed 1 base from V and 4 bases from J; junction bases left unmatched: 11. This clonotype was counted a few times. Its specificity is unknown. The library was made from cDNA and included unique molecular identifiers. Each CDR3 protein is one row after TCRdb ran MiXCR on the PCR reads. The sample yields approximately 260,000 distinct CDR3 sequences, just over 35% seen once. This sequence was found in a girl aged 5-17 years with multiple sclerosis. This chain connects TRBV5-1 to TRBJ2-6, with 7 positions matching TRBD2. What was sequenced was blood. CDR3 protein: CASSLILAEVSGANVLTF. In DNA, the CDR3 is TGCGCCAGCAGCTTGATCCTAGCGGAGGTATCCGGGGCCAACGTCCTGACTTTC.